This TCR beta chain was retrieved from a study of blood T cell repertoires in COVID-19. Study-wide context: Acute and convalescent COVID-19 samples came from the United States, Italy and Spain.

Sequenced by immunoSEQ multiplex PCR; TCRdb stores in-frame clones only, minus some. There are 45,000 to 50,000 clones in the sample; 70% to 90% occur only once, and around a tenth lies in the top ten. The CDR3 has 14 amino acids. V shed 4 bases and J 1 base; nucleotides not matched to a gene: 3. Per the germline V gene, CDR1 is SGHRS and CDR2 is YFSETQ. This clonotype was obtained from a man aged 50 to 59 with active COVID-19. This chain uses TRBV5-1 with TRBJ2-5; 8 nucleotides agree with TRBD1. Sample: peripheral blood. The CDR3 is CASSQGQAQETQYF. The CDR3 DNA sequence: TGCGCCAGCAGCCAGGGACAGGCCCAAGAGACCCAGTACTTC.